Listed below are T cell receptor beta chains from one sample, sequenced in a study of shared clonotypes between healthy human individuals. Sequencing used immunoSEQ multiplex PCR; TCRdb keeps in-frame clones, though not all of them. The table includes approximately 1,000,000 clones, 70% to 80% detected once. The sequencing sample was made of memory CD4+ T cells from PBMCs. All receptors come from a man aged 18 to 29 in good health. Some clones in this sample may be carry-over from other donors' samples. The CDR3 runs from the conserved cysteine through the conserved F or W. The order of the fields is V gene, J gene, D gene, clone size, CDR3 DNA, CDR3 protein. A D gene is named only where the DNA matches it firmly. Clone size is shown for a subset of rows, as once, few, many or a class of expanded clone.

TRBV7-9	TRBJ1-2	TRBD1	once	TGTGCCAGCAGCCTTACAGGGGGACCCTATGGCTACACCTTC	CASSLTGGPYGYTF
TRBV9	TRBJ2-2	-	once	TGTGCCAGCAGCCTTCCTCCCAACACCGGGGAGCTGTTTTTT	CASSLPPNTGELFF
TRBV19	TRBJ1-1	-	-	TGTGCCAGTAGTATCTATGAGGGGGTGGCAGCTGCTTTCTTT	CASSIYEGVAAAFF
TRBV6-5	TRBJ1-1	-	-	TGTGCCAGCAGATACGGAGCTTTGAACACTGAAGCTTTCTTT	CASRYGALNTEAFF
TRBV28	TRBJ2-1	TRBD2	-	TGTGCCAGCAGTACGATGGGACTAGCGGTAAACAATGAGCAGTTCTTC	CASSTMGLAVNNEQFF
TRBV14	TRBJ1-2	-	-	TGTGCCAGCAGCCGAAAGGGACACTTCTCTGTGGATGGCTACACCTTC	CASSRKGHFSVDGYTF
TRBV4-2	TRBJ1-4	-	-	TGTGCCAGCAGCCCTGGGGTAAGGGGGATTAATGAAAAACTGTTTTTT	CASSPGVRGINEKLFF
TRBV7-9	TRBJ2-1	TRBD2	-	TGTGCCAGCAGTCCCCTACTAGCGGGCAATGAGCAGTTCTTC	CASSPLLAGNEQFF
TRBV11-2	TRBJ2-3	-	-	TGTGCCAGCAGCTTTCGTTCTTCGACAGATACGCAGTATTTT	CASSFRSSTDTQYF
TRBV28	TRBJ2-7	TRBD1	-	TGTGCCAGCGGTGGGGTTGGCAGGGGGTACGAGCAGTACTTC	CASGGVGRGYEQYF
TRBV4-2	TRBJ2-1	-	-	TGTGCCAGCAGCCAAGATCGGGACTCAAATGAGCAGTTCTTC	CASSQDRDSNEQFF
TRBV5-4	TRBJ2-2	-	-	TGTGCCAGCAGCTTGTGGCAGTCGAACACCGGGGAGCTGTTTTTT	CASSLWQSNTGELFF
TRBV18	TRBJ1-3	-	-	TGTGCCAGCTCACTGGGGCACTCTGGAAACACCATATATTTT	CASSLGHSGNTIYF
TRBV5-6	TRBJ2-1	-	-	TGTGCCAGCAGCTTTGGGCGGTCCTACAATGAGCAGTTCTTC	CASSFGRSYNEQFF
TRBV5-1	TRBJ2-7	TRBD2	-	TGCGCCAGCAGCTTGGGTTTTTCTAGCGGGGTTATGTCCGAGCAGTACTTC	CASSLGFSSGVMSEQYF
TRBV6-1	TRBJ1-2	TRBD1	-	TGTGCCAGCAGTGAAACAGGGGCGGATGGCTACACCTTC	CASSETGADGYTF
TRBV6-1	TRBJ2-1	-	-	TGTGCCATCACACAGGTTTACAATGAGCAGTTCTTC	CAITQVYNEQFF
TRBV7-9	TRBJ1-1	-	few	TGTGCCAGCAGCCCATACCTCGAGAGCACTGAAGCTTTCTTT	CASSPYLESTEAFF
TRBV7-2	TRBJ2-7	TRBD1	-	TGTGCCAGCAGCTTTGGGACAGGGGGCATGTACGAGCAGTACTTC	CASSFGTGGMYEQYF
TRBV28	TRBJ2-2	-	-	TGTGCCAGCATCTCTCGGTCTGGGGAGAACACCGGGGAGCTGTTTTTT	CASISRSGENTGELFF
TRBV2	TRBJ2-1	TRBD2	-	TGTGCCAGCAGTGAGACTAGCGGGAGGACATACAATGAGCAGTTCTTC	CASSETSGRTYNEQFF
TRBV19	TRBJ1-2	TRBD1	-	TGTGCCAGTAGTAGCCATCTAACAGGGGCGGACTATGGCTACACCTTC	CASSSHLTGADYGYTF
TRBV2	TRBJ1-1	-	-	TGTGCCAGCGACTTCCGACGAGGGATGAACACTGAAGCTTTCTTT	CASDFRRGMNTEAFF
TRBV18	TRBJ1-2	-	once	TGTGCCAGCTCACAAGAGAGCCGGGCCAGCTATGGCTACACCTTC	CASSQESRASYGYTF
TRBV10-3	TRBJ1-3	-	once	TGTGCCATCGGGAAAGACAGGAGCTCTGGAAACACCATATATTTT	CAIGKDRSSGNTIYF
TRBV5-1	TRBJ1-5	TRBD1	few	TGCGCCAGCAGCTTGAATCCGGGACAGTATCAGCCCCAGCATTTT	CASSLNPGQYQPQHF
TRBV7-2	TRBJ2-3	-	-	TGTGCCAGCAGCTTGTTCACAACCACCCGGACAGATACGCAGTATTTT	CASSLFTTTRTDTQYF
TRBV7-2	TRBJ1-5	-	-	TGTGCCAGCAGCTTAAGTCCAGGGGGCAATCAGCCCCAGCATTTT	CASSLSPGGNQPQHF
TRBV5-6	TRBJ1-5	-	-	TGTGCCAGCAGCCCAGGTCTGAATAGCAATCAGCCCCAGCATTTT	CASSPGLNSNQPQHF
TRBV2	TRBJ2-3	TRBD2	-	TGTGCCAGCAGTGTTTTACTAGCGGGAGCGGATACGCAGTATTTT	CASSVLLAGADTQYF
TRBV18	TRBJ1-1	-	few	TGTGCCAGCTCACCATTAGACGTTAACACTGAAGCTTTCTTT	CASSPLDVNTEAFF
TRBV30	TRBJ2-3	-	-	TGTGCCTGGAGTTCGTCCCGAACGCGGCCAGATACGCAGTATTTT	CAWSSSRTRPDTQYF